Listed below are T cell receptor beta chains from one sample, sequenced in a study of technical replicates of blood from a handful of donors. Method: immunoSEQ multiplex PCR; TCRdb's copy keeps in-frame clones and lacks some. Here the sample spans tens of thousands of clones, roughly 92% being singletons. The sequenced material came from T cells isolated from PBMCs. These receptors were taken from a human donor in good health. The CDR3 runs from the conserved cysteine through the conserved F or W.

j_gene | v_gene | len | CDR3aa
TRBJ2-7 | TRBV6-5 | 15 | CASSYFESGLYEQYF
TRBJ1-1 | TRBV6-5 | 16 | CASSLALPTGGAGAFF
TRBJ2-1 | TRBV19 | 12 | CASSPRAHEQFF
TRBJ2-5 | TRBV29-1 | 12 | CSVLAGGETQYF
TRBJ2-3 | TRBV11-2 | 15 | CASSPDEPGLDTQYF
TRBJ2-2 | TRBV30 | 15 | CAWSGLAGATGELFF
TRBJ2-7 | TRBV18 | 13 | CASSRDRGREQYF
TRBJ1-5 | TRBV2 | 13 | CASSLTGDQPQHF
TRBJ1-1 | TRBV9 | 14 | CASSVGFRNTEAFF
TRBJ2-7 | TRBV30 | 15 | CAWSWTSGGRDEQYF
TRBJ2-7 | TRBV5-1 | 15 | CASSSTLGQGSEQYF
TRBJ2-7 | TRBV2 | 15 | CASSIAGGTSYEQYF
TRBJ1-2 | TRBV28 | 14 | CASDSGQDHYGYTF
TRBJ2-2 | TRBV30 | 16 | CAHEGGTGHSTGELFF
TRBJ2-1 | TRBV30 | 14 | CAWSLRNRRNEQFF
TRBJ1-5 | TRBV4-1 | 13 | CASSQDRDQPQHF
TRBJ2-7 | TRBV2 | 13 | CASGRLPIYEQYF
TRBJ2-1 | TRBV11-2 | 14 | CASSLVRTFDEQFF